These 20 T cell receptor beta chains share one sample of origin, sequenced in a study of blood T cells in healthy people across ages. PCR was performed a second time for about 7 to 11 cycles using a sample-barcoded 5' primer and a J-beta primer mix. TCRdb recomputed calls from the 5' RACE reads with MiXCR, one row per CDR3 protein. Among over 500,000 distinct CDR3 sequences listed, approximately 52% were seen once. What was sequenced was blood. The receptors were gathered from a woman of 80 years or more in good health.

Notes on this clonotype: At one end, the junction sequence differs from germline, possibly due to a read error. This sequence joins TRBV4-1 and TRBJ1-1; 7 bases are shared with TRBD1. The CDR3 runs to 15 residues. CDR1 is MGHRA, CDR2 YSYEKL, per germline. The CDR3 here is CASNQDGRGTTEAFF. DNA for the CDR3: TGCGCCAGCAACCAAGATGGCAGGGGGACCACTGAAGCTTTCTTT.

Comment on this clonotype: A much larger clone sits a single nucleotide away, making a read error possible. The chain has TRBV9 and TRBJ2-3, with no clear D. The germline gives CDR1 SGDLS, CDR2 YYNGEE. The CDR3 runs to 13 residues. CDR3 region: CAGSVPQADTQYF. CDR3 DNA: TGTGCCGGCAGCGTCCCCCAGGCAGATACGCAGTATTTT.

The genes are TRBV10-3 and TRBJ2-3; 10 bases fit TRBD2. The CDR3 runs 15 residues. CDR1 and CDR2 (germline): ENHRY, SYGVKD. V lost 5 bases, J lost 1 base, and 3 bases stayed unmatched. The CDR3 here is CAISRSGRGTDTQYF. CDR3 coding DNA: TGTGCCATCAGTCGGAGCGGGAGGGGCACAGATACGCAGTATTTT.

The chain is built from TRBV4-2 and TRBJ2-7; TRBD2 might be the D (7 bases). The CDR3 sequence is 14 residues long. Germline assignment: CDR1 LGHNA and CDR2 YNFKEQ. Trimming shortened V by 4 bases and J by 7 bases, and 17 bases separated the two germline ends. The CDR3 DNA follows: TGTGCCAGCAGCCCAGAGGGGGGGGCCGGAGAGCAGTACTTC. As protein: CASSPEGGAGEQYF.

CDR3 loop: CASSVELAGVETQYF. CDR3 nucleotide sequence: TGTGCCAGCAGCGTAGAACTAGCGGGAGTAGAGACCCAGTACTTC. The V and J genes are TRBV9 and TRBJ2-5, with 11 bases identical to TRBD2. With V trimmed by 0 bases and J by 4 bases, 2 bases remained unmatched. Germline values: CDR1 SGDLS, CDR2 YYNGEE. The CDR3 runs to 15 residues.

In this sample, this clonotype turned up a few times. The chain combines TRBV5-1 with TRBJ1-4; possible D gene TRBD1, 5 bases. The CDR3 is 14 residues long. V was trimmed by 5 bases and J by 7 bases, leaving 15 bases between them. Germline V gene data show CDR1 as SGHRS and CDR2 as YFSETQ. CDR3 sequence (DNA): TGCGCCAGCAGATTCAGGGATTTTGCTGAAAAACTGTTTTTT. Amino acids: CASRFRDFAEKLFF.

The chain employs TRBV12-3 or TRBV12-4 and TRBJ1-5; no clear D gene. The CDR3 runs to 17 residues. V was shortened by 4 bases and J by 0 bases, with 16 bases between the two germline ends. Here the CDR3 reads CASSSWRSLYSNQPQHF. DNA of the CDR3: TGTGCCAGCAGTTCGTGGAGGAGTCTTTATAGCAATCAGCCCCAGCATTTT.

The V and J genes are TRBV7-7 and TRBJ1-4; no firm D call. CDR1 is SSHAT, CDR2 FNYEAQ, per germline (reference sequence). CDR3 length equals 13 residues. V lost 4 bases and J 8 bases, leaving 11 bases between the germline ends. The CDR3 reads CASSSREGEKLFF. CDR3 in DNA: TGTGCCAGCAGCTCCCGGGAGGGAGAAAAACTGTTTTTT. The full variable domain, its missing parts supplied by reference TRBV7-7 and TRBJ1-4, is GAGVSQSPRYKVTKRGQDVTLRCDPISSHATLYWYQQALGQGPEFLTYFNYEAQPDKSGLPSDRFSAERPEGSISTLTIQRTEQRDSAMYRCASSSREGEKLFFGSGTQLSVL.

This clonotype occurred a few times. V is TRBV3-1 and J is TRBJ1-6; tentatively, D is TRBD1 (5 bases). From germline, CDR1 is LGHDT and CDR2 YNNKEL (reference sequence). The CDR3 is made up of 16 amino acids. With 0 bases removed from V and 6 bases from J, the gap between germline ends came to 12 bases. The CDR3 nucleotides read TGTGCCAGCAGCCAAGAGATAGGTGGGGGTAATTCACCCCTCCACTTT. Its protein product is CASSQEIGGGNSPLHF.

The chain joins TRBV7-9 to TRBJ2-3; D is possibly TRBD2 (6 bases). Trimming pared 5 bases from V and 1 base from J, leaving 19 bases between. Germline assignment: CDR1 SEHNR and CDR2 FQNEAQ (reference sequence). There are 17 residues in the CDR3. The CDR3 nucleotides are TGTGCCAGCAGCCCCCACCGGAGTAGCGGACGCACAGATACGCAGTATTTT. Residues: CASSPHRSSGRTDTQYF.

In its sample, this clonotype was seen a few times. The genes are TRBV25-1 and TRBJ2-1; D possibly uses TRBD1 or TRBD2 (5 bases each). V was trimmed by 8 bases and J by 3 bases, leaving 11 bases between them. The CDR3 sequence is 13 residues long. CDR1 MGHDK and CDR2 SYGVNS come from the germline V gene. DNA of the CDR3: TGTGCCAGCCGAGGGACGGACTACAATGAGCAGTTCTTC. Its translation is CASRGTDYNEQFF.

The table lists this clonotype with many counts. The genes are TRBV7-2 and TRBJ2-1; a possible D gene is TRBD2 (5 bases). V was shortened by 0 bases and J by 0 bases, with 9 bases between the two germline ends. CDR1 SGHTA and CDR2 FQGNSA come from the germline V gene. The CDR3 sequence is 16 residues long. CDR3: CASSLAGLSSYNEQFF. The CDR3 DNA reads as TGTGCCAGCAGCTTAGCAGGACTCAGCTCCTACAATGAGCAGTTCTTC.

The chain joins TRBV29-1 to TRBJ2-7, with TRBD2 matching over 14 bases. The J call may be in error: the DNA end matches TRBJ2-5 better. From germline, CDR1 is SQVTM and CDR2 ANQGSEA. The length of the CDR3 is 14 residues. CDR3: CSVGGLAGVETQYF. DNA for the CDR3: TGCAGCGTGGGGGGACTAGCGGGAGTGGAGACCCAGTACTTC.

V usage is TRBV27 and J usage is TRBJ2-1; D is perhaps TRBD2 (7 bases). This CDR3 is built from 14 residues. Germline CDR1 and CDR2: MNHEY and SMNVEV (reference sequence). Trimming stripped 1 base from V and 10 bases from J, with 14 bases between. The CDR3 protein is CASSLFTGGREQFF. The CDR3 nucleotides are TGTGCCAGCAGTTTATTTACCGGGGGGCGAGAGCAGTTCTTC.

There are many counts of this clonotype. This sequence joins TRBV5-1 and TRBJ2-7, with TRBD1 identical over 7 bases. The ends lost 1 base at V and 5 bases at J; junction bases unmatched: 3. Germline CDR1 and CDR2: SGHRS and YFSETQ. CDR3 length: 13 residues. CDR3 residues: CASSLNRGHEQYF. DNA for the CDR3: TGCGCCAGCAGCTTGAACAGGGGCCACGAGCAGTACTTC. The full variable domain, in which reference TRBV5-1 and TRBJ2-7 provide the parts outside the CDR3, is KAGVTQTPRYLIKTRGQQVTLSCSPISGHRSVSWYQQTPGQGLQFLFEYFSETQRNKGNFPGRFSGRQFSNSRSEMNVSTLELGDSALYLCASSLNRGHEQYFGPGTRLTVT.

This clonotype was detected a few times. V gene TRBV2 combines with J gene TRBJ2-7, with a weak D call TRBD1 (6 bases). Germline-derived CDR1 and CDR2 are SNHLY and FYNNEI. The CDR3 contains 14 residues. The V gene lost 3 bases and the J gene lost 6 bases, with 15 bases spanning the gap. CDR3 region: CASSDGQPAGEQYF. The CDR3 DNA is TGTGCCAGCAGTGACGGACAGCCCGCGGGCGAGCAGTACTTC.

V usage is TRBV24-1 and J usage is TRBJ2-7; D gene ambiguous. V shed 6 bases and J shed 7 bases, with 15 bases lying between them. The CDR3 extends over 13 amino acids. Germline loops: CDR1 KGHDR, CDR2 SFDVKD. CDR3 nucleotide sequence: TGTGCCACCAGTTCGTGGCCCTACAATGAGCAGTACTTC. This codes for CATSSWPYNEQYF.

The chain combines TRBV28 with TRBJ2-1; D might be TRBD2 (5 bases). V lost 7 bases and J 15 bases, leaving 22 bases between the germline ends. This CDR3 is built from 13 residues. Germline V gene lookup returns CDR1 MDHEN and CDR2 SYDVKM. The CDR3 nucleotides are TGTGCCAGCAACACTCTCGGAACTAGATTTGCGTTCTTC. Its protein is CASNTLGTRFAFF.

This clonotype has just a few counts. The genes are TRBV27 and TRBJ1-5; TRBD1 might be the D (5 bases). The V gene's germline CDR1 is MNHEY and CDR2 SMNVEV (reference sequence). The germline V and J ends were trimmed by 6 bases and 3 bases, with 18 bases remaining between them. CDR3 length: 16 amino acids. CDR3 protein: CASSPLGGEINQPQHF. In DNA form, the CDR3 reads TGTGCCAGCAGCCCACTGGGGGGGGAGATCAATCAGCCCCAGCATTTT.

The V call is TRBV28, the J call TRBJ2-1, with 8 bases lining up with TRBD2. The J segment lost 8 bases and the V segment lost 8 bases, leaving 5 bases of the junction unmatched. Germline CDR1 MDHEN, CDR2 SYDVKM. The CDR3 is made up of 12 amino acids. The CDR3 is CASERERYEQFF. The CDR3, as DNA: TGTGCCAGCGAGCGGGAGAGGTATGAGCAGTTCTTC.